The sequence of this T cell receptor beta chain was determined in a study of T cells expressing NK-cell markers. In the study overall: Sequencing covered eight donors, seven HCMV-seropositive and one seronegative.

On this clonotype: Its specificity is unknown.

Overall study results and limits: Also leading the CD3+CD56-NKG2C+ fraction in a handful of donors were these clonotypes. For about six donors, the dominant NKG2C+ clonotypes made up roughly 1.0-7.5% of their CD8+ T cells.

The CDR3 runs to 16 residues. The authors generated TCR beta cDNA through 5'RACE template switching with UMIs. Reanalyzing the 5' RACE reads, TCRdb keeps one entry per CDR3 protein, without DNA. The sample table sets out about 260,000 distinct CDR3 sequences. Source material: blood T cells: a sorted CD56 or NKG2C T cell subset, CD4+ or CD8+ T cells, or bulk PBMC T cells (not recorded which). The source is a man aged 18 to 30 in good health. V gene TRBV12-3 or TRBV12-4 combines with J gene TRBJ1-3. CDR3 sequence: CASSLETRRSGNTIYF.